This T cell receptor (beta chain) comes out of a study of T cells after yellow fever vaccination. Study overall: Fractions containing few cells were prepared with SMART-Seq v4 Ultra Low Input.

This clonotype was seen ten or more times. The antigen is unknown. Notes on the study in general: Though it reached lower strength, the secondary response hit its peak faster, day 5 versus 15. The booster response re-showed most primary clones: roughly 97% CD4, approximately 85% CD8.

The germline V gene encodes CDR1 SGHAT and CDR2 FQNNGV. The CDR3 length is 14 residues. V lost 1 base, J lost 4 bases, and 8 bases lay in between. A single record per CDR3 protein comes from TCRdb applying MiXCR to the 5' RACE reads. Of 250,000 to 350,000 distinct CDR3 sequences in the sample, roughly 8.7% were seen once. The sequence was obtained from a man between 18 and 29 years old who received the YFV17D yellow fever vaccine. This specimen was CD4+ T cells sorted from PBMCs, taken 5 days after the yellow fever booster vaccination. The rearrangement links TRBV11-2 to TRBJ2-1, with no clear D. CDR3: CASSLGTLYNEQFF. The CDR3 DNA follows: TGTGCCAGCAGCTTAGGAACGCTATACAATGAGCAGTTCTTC. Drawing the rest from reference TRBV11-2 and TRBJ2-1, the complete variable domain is EAGVAQSPRYKIIEKRQSVAFWCNPISGHATLYWYQQILGQGPKLLIQFQNNGVVDDSQLPKDRFSAERLKGVDSTLKIQPAKLEDSAVYLCASSLGTLYNEQFFGPGTRLTVL.